This TCR beta chain appears in the sequencing data of a study of CD8 T cells in Susac syndrome. RNA totalling about 0.45 to 1 ug underwent reverse transcription with random hexamers. It was immunoSEQ multiplex PCR that amplified TCR beta CDR3 across 54 Vbeta and 13 Jbeta. TCRdb passed the immunoSEQ multiplex PCR reads through MiXCR, listing each CDR3 protein once. Altogether roughly 130,000 distinct CDR3 sequences are present, nearly 95% being singletons, with the ten largest covering roughly 0.11%. Trimming removed 5 bases from V and 7 bases from J, with 12 bases in between. The length of the CDR3 is 13 residues. Germline V CDR1 and CDR2: SGHAT, FQDESV (reference sequence). The authors sequenced TCR beta from blood CD8+ and CD4+ T cells. Healthy donors served as age- and sex-matched controls. TEMRA cells were FACS-enriched, unlike CD8+ and CD4+ T cells, which were negatively isolated.

This clonotype was obtained from a human donor in good health. The gene calls are TRBV11-1 and TRBJ2-4; a possible D gene is TRBD1 (6 bases). Sequencing input: CD4+ T cells from PBMCs. The CDR3 loop is CASSNRDGNIQYF. The CDR3 bases are TGTGCCAGCAGCAACAGGGATGGGAACATTCAGTACTTC. The complete variable domain, with remaining parts taken from reference TRBV11-1 and TRBJ2-4, reads EAEVAQSPRYKITEKSQAVAFWCDPISGHATLYWYRQILGQGPELLVQFQDESVVDDSQLPKDRFSAERLKGVDSTLKIQPAELGDSAMYLCASSNRDGNIQYFGAGTRLSVL.